Listed here are 3 T cell receptor beta chains from one sample, sequenced in a study of blood T cell repertoires in COVID-19 (dated by TCRdb to about 2020). Library preparation was by the immunoSEQ multiplex PCR assay. As stored in TCRdb, this immuneACCESS dataset retains in-frame rearrangements with V and J assigned. A fraction of the clones does not appear; measured against another copy, unresolved V genes explain less than half of the discrepancy, and the remainder lacks a known reason. This sample holds 30,000 or so clones; approximately 78% were observed only once. The leading ten clones occupy around 41% of the sample. Sequencing input: peripheral blood. These receptors came from an elderly man with active or convalescent COVID-19.

This clone has just one count. This rearrangement joins TRBV11-3 to TRBJ2-1, with 10 positions matching TRBD2. This CDR3 spans 15 amino acids. The junction had 8 bases not matched to a gene; V was cut back by 2 bases and J by 10 bases. The germline CDR1 and CDR2 sequences are SGHNT and YENEEA. CDR3 loop: CASSLNGLAGEEQFF. CDR3 sequence (DNA): TGTGCCAGCAGCTTAAACGGGCTAGCGGGAGAGGAGCAGTTCTTC.

The chain is built from TRBV7-2 and TRBJ1-1, with D unclear. The CDR3 spans 12 residues. Germline lookup yields CDR1 SGHTA and CDR2 FQGNSA. V shed 5 bases and J shed 4 bases, with 8 bases lying between them. CDR3 DNA sequence: TGTGCCAGCAGCAACTACGGCACTGAAGCTTTCTTT. This sequence encodes CASSNYGTEAFF.

The chain employs TRBV5-1 and TRBJ2-3; 10 bases map to TRBD1. After removal of 0 bases from V and 3 bases from J, the junction contained 10 bases not matched to a gene. This CDR3 contains 18 residues. Germline V gene sequence: CDR1 SGHRS, CDR2 YFSETQ. The DNA for the CDR3 is TGCGCCAGCAGCTTGGGACAGGGGGCGCCTAGCGGGACAGATACGCAGTATTTT. Translating gives CASSLGQGAPSGTDTQYF.